These T cell receptor beta chains were read from a single sample in a study of blood T cell repertoires in COVID-19. Data came from immunoSEQ multiplex PCR; TCRdb stores just in-frame clones and leaves some out. The sample includes about 140,000 clones, 80% to 90% of them seen just once. The sample consisted of peripheral blood. All receptors come from a woman in her fifties or sixties with acute or convalescent COVID-19. Each CDR3 is given with its conserved first and last residue. The D gene is left open where the match is weak. The size of a clone is reported for some rows only, either as once, few or many, or as a class for expanded clones.

CDR3aa,CDR3nt,abundance,j_gene,d_gene,v_gene
CASSLGGTGNNEQFF,TGTGCCAGCAGCTTAGGGGGGACAGGGAACAATGAGCAGTTCTTC,NA,TRBJ2-1,TRBD1,TRBV11-3
CASSENRAGANVLTF,TGTGCCAGCAGTGAGAACAGGGCTGGGGCCAACGTCCTGACTTTC,NA,TRBJ2-6,NA,TRBV6-4
CASSSALRGQETQYF,TGCGCCAGCAGCTCCGCTCTAAGGGGACAAGAGACCCAGTACTTC,NA,TRBJ2-5,NA,TRBV5-1
CASSSSGGAGETQYF,TGTGCCAGCAGCTCTAGCGGGGGGGCCGGGGAGACCCAGTACTTC,NA,TRBJ2-5,TRBD2,TRBV5-6
CASNQGGSSYNSPLHF,TGTGCCAGCAACCAAGGGGGCAGCTCCTATAATTCACCCCTCCACTTT,NA,TRBJ1-6,TRBD1,TRBV2
CASSLSQGWTGELFF,TGTGCCAGCAGTTTAAGTCAGGGATGGACCGGGGAGCTGTTTTTT,NA,TRBJ2-2,NA,TRBV6-2/TRBV6-3
CASSETGPNYYGYTF,TGTGCCAGCAGTGAGACAGGACCCAATTACTATGGCTACACCTTC,few,TRBJ1-2,NA,TRBV6-1
CASSLGLQGYGYTF,TGCGCCAGCAGCTTGGGATTACAGGGCTATGGCTACACCTTC,few,TRBJ1-2,NA,TRBV5-1
CASSLQEFSGANVLTF,TGTGCCAGCAGCTTACAAGAGTTCTCTGGGGCCAACGTCCTGACTTTC,NA,TRBJ2-6,NA,TRBV7-8
CASSLPGLGNQPQHF,TGTGCCAGCAGCCTTCCGGGTCTTGGCAATCAGCCCCAGCATTTT,NA,TRBJ1-5,NA,TRBV6-6
CASSRSLNRANYGYTF,TGTGCCAGCAGCCGATCCCTCAACAGGGCTAACTATGGCTACACCTTC,NA,TRBJ1-2,NA,TRBV27
CASSSVAETQYF,TGTGCCAGCAGCTCTGTTGCGGAGACCCAGTACTTC,NA,TRBJ2-5,NA,TRBV11-2
CASSLPGQGGVYGYTF,TGTGCCAGCAGTTTACCGGGACAGGGAGGGGTCTATGGCTACACCTTC,NA,TRBJ1-2,TRBD1,TRBV6-5
CASSLVRQGMYYGYTF,TGTGCCAGCAGCTTAGTGCGACAGGGAATGTACTATGGCTACACCTTC,NA,TRBJ1-2,TRBD1,TRBV11-2
CATDRVKSGNTEAFF,TGTGCCACCGACAGGGTTAAGAGTGGGAACACTGAAGCTTTCTTT,few,TRBJ1-1,TRBD1,TRBV7-9
CASSYSWGRSYNEQFF,TGTGCCAGCAGTTACTCTTGGGGGCGCTCCTACAATGAGCAGTTCTTC,NA,TRBJ2-1,NA,TRBV6-5
CASSPTGYTGELFF,TGTGCCAGCAGCCCCACAGGATACACCGGGGAGCTGTTTTTT,NA,TRBJ2-2,NA,TRBV6-6
CATSKLLAGGTDTQYF,TGTGCCACCAGCAAACTTCTAGCGGGAGGTACAGATACGCAGTATTTT,NA,TRBJ2-3,TRBD2,TRBV15
CASSQVVGGWAGDEQFF,TGTGCCAGCAGCCAAGTAGTTGGAGGATGGGCAGGGGATGAGCAGTTCTTC,NA,TRBJ2-1,NA,TRBV3-1/TRBV3-2
CASSQTGGAPYGYTF,TGCGCCAGCAGCCAAACAGGGGGCGCTCCCTATGGCTACACCTTC,NA,TRBJ1-2,TRBD1,TRBV4-1
CASSIQGPEAFF,TGTGCCAGCAGTATTCAGGGCCCTGAAGCTTTCTTT,NA,TRBJ1-1,NA,TRBV12-3/TRBV12-4
CASSTNGGSGNTEAFF,TGTGCCAGCAGTACCAATGGGGGGTCGGGGAACACTGAAGCTTTCTTT,NA,TRBJ1-1,NA,TRBV28
CASSAGQGGYGYTF,TGTGCCAGCAGTGCGGGACAGGGCGGCTATGGCTACACCTTC,few,TRBJ1-2,TRBD1,TRBV5-6
CASRLISQETQYF,TGTGCCAGCAGGCTGATCAGCCAAGAGACCCAGTACTTC,NA,TRBJ2-5,NA,TRBV6-5
CAWSVGLGAPDYGYTF,TGTGCCTGGAGTGTAGGGCTGGGAGCACCGGACTATGGCTACACCTTC,NA,TRBJ1-2,NA,TRBV30
CATSETGKNGYTF,TGTGCCACCAGTGAAACAGGGAAAAACGGCTACACCTTC,NA,TRBJ1-2,NA,TRBV24-1
CASSPRQGTLNTEAFF,TGTGCCAGCAGCCCTCGACAGGGGACACTGAACACTGAAGCTTTCTTT,NA,TRBJ1-1,TRBD1,TRBV9
CASSDLQVMNTEAFF,TGTGCCAGCAGTGATCTACAGGTGATGAACACTGAAGCTTTCTTT,NA,TRBJ1-1,NA,TRBV6-1
CASNPGQGINSPLHF,TGTGCCAGTAACCCCGGACAGGGGATCAATTCACCCCTCCACTTT,NA,TRBJ1-6,TRBD1,TRBV19
CASSLAISRDFYNSPLHF,TGCGCCAGCAGCTTGGCTATATCCAGGGACTTTTATAATTCACCCCTCCACTTT,few,TRBJ1-6,NA,TRBV5-1
CSASSVAYNSPLHF,TGCAGTGCTAGTTCGGTTGCCTATAATTCACCCCTCCACTTT,once,TRBJ1-6,NA,TRBV20-1
CASSPTGGYGYTF,TGTGCCAGCAGTCCGACAGGGGGTTATGGCTACACCTTC,NA,TRBJ1-2,TRBD1,TRBV27
CASSPPNSGGPNTGELFF,TGTGCCAGCTCACCCCCCAATAGCGGGGGACCGAACACCGGGGAGCTGTTTTTT,NA,TRBJ2-2,TRBD2,TRBV18
CASSPDPRDYNEQFF,TGTGCCAGCAGCCCTGACCCGAGGGACTACAATGAGCAGTTCTTC,NA,TRBJ2-1,NA,TRBV7-9
CASSWTGGNQPQHF,TGTGCCAGTAGTTGGACAGGGGGAAATCAGCCCCAGCATTTT,NA,TRBJ1-5,TRBD1,TRBV19
CASSLGQGFYGYTF,TGTGCCAGCAGCTTGGGCCAGGGGTTCTATGGCTACACCTTC,NA,TRBJ1-2,NA,TRBV5-6
CASRSSGGPNEQFF,TGTGCCAGCAGATCTAGCGGGGGTCCGAATGAGCAGTTCTTC,few,TRBJ2-1,TRBD2,TRBV7-2
CASSETLQGEQYF,TGCGCCAGCAGTGAGACCCTACAGGGGGAGCAGTACTTC,NA,TRBJ2-7,TRBD1,TRBV10-2
CASSLGTGGSGWEKLFF,TGCGCCAGCAGCTTAGGGACAGGGGGCTCTGGATGGGAAAAACTGTTTTTT,NA,TRBJ1-4,TRBD1,TRBV5-1
CASSLPAGQRETQYF,TGTGCCAGCAGCTTACCAGCTGGACAGAGGGAGACCCAGTACTTC,NA,TRBJ2-5,NA,TRBV7-2
CASSPLTGVGAYSNQPQHF,TGTGCCAGCAGTCCCCTGACAGGGGTCGGGGCTTATAGCAATCAGCCCCAGCATTTT,few,TRBJ1-5,TRBD1,TRBV27
CASSLGRGSNEKLFF,TGTGCCAGCAGCTTGGGTAGGGGTTCTAATGAAAAACTGTTTTTT,NA,TRBJ1-4,NA,TRBV7-6
CASSHLGQGASEKLFF,TGTGCCAGCAGCCACCTTGGCCAGGGGGCGAGTGAAAAACTGTTTTTT,NA,TRBJ1-4,TRBD1,TRBV3-1/TRBV3-2
CASSLDWREQYF,TGTGCCAGCAGTCTTGACTGGCGCGAGCAGTACTTC,NA,TRBJ2-7,NA,TRBV2
CASGSGLAALEQFF,TGTGCCAGCGGCTCGGGACTAGCCGCGTTGGAGCAGTTCTTC,NA,TRBJ2-1,TRBD2,TRBV27
CASSTQLDTEAFF,TGTGCCAGCAGCACCCAACTGGACACTGAAGCTTTCTTT,NA,TRBJ1-1,NA,TRBV5-4
CASHNTGGAVGTEAFF,TGCGCCAGCCACAATACAGGGGGCGCGGTCGGCACTGAAGCTTTCTTT,few,TRBJ1-1,TRBD1,TRBV5-1
CASSQGTSMFNEQFF,TGTGCCAGCAGCCAAGGGACTAGCATGTTCAATGAGCAGTTCTTC,NA,TRBJ2-1,TRBD2,TRBV3-1/TRBV3-2
CASSIASGTYSNQPQHF,TGTGCCAGTAGTATCGCTTCAGGGACATATAGCAATCAGCCCCAGCATTTT,NA,TRBJ1-5,NA,TRBV19
CASSQASGAEKLFF,TGTGCCAGCTCACAAGCCTCAGGGGCCGAAAAACTGTTTTTT,NA,TRBJ1-4,NA,TRBV18
CASSIAPMNTEAFF,TGTGCCAGTAGTATTGCACCTATGAACACTGAAGCTTTCTTT,NA,TRBJ1-1,NA,TRBV19
CASSLMAPGNTEAFF,TGCGCCAGCAGCTTGATGGCCCCAGGGAACACTGAAGCTTTCTTT,once,TRBJ1-1,NA,TRBV5-1